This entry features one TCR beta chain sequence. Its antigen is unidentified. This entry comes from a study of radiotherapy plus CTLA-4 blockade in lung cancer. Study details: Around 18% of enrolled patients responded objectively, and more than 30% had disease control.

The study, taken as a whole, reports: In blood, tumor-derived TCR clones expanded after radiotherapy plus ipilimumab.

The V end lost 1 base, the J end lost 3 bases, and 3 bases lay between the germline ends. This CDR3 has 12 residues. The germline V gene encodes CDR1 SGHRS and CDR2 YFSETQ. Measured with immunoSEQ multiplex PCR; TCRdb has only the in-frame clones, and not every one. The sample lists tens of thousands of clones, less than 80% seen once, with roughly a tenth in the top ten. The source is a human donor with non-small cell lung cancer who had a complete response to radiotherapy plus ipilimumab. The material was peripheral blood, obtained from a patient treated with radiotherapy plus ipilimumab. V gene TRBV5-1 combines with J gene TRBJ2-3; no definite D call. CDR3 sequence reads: CASSLSTDTQYF. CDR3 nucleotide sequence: TGCGCCAGCAGCTTGTCTACAGATACGCAGTATTTT. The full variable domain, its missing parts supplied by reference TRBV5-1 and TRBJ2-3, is KAGVTQTPRYLIKTRGQQVTLSCSPISGHRSVSWYQQTPGQGLQFLFEYFSETQRNKGNFPGRFSGRQFSNSRSEMNVSTLELGDSALYLCASSLSTDTQYFGPGTRLTVL.